This T cell receptor beta chain was identified in a study of beta chain features in type 1 diabetes. Broader study findings: Type 1 diabetes patients showed fewer insertions and more deletions at VDJ junctions. It was among patients, rather than healthy donors, that naive, central memory and Treg TCRB repertoires appeared more similar.

It was via CD45RO/CCR7/CD25/CD127/CD95/CD27 that CD4+ naive, central memory, regulatory and stem cell-like memory cells were sorted. Reverse transcribing all isolated RNA meant expressed TCRB transcripts were sequenced. The assay was immunoSEQ multiplex PCR, and TCRdb's table has in-frame clones only and misses some. The sample lists about 360,000 clones; 10% to 15% were seen once. Points on this clone: Its antigen is unidentified.

Germline CDR1 reads SGDLS; CDR2 reads YYNGEE. The CDR3 has 15 residues. The trim removed 1 base at V and 2 bases at J, leaving 4 bases unmatched. This receptor was obtained from a man between 18 and 29 years old in good health. The V and J genes are TRBV9 and TRBJ2-3, with 7 bases identical to TRBD2. What was sequenced was naive CD4+ T cells from blood. CDR3 loop: CASSVRDYPTDTQYF. The DNA of the CDR3 is TGTGCCAGCAGCGTAAGGGACTATCCCACAGATACGCAGTATTTT.